This entry lists 6 T cell receptor beta chains sequenced from one sample in a study of cytomegalovirus exposure and HLA in healthy donors. PCR was performed using 60 Vbeta and 13 Jbeta primers. Profiling relied on immunoSEQ multiplex PCR, and the TCRdb table lists in-frame clones only, not all of them. The data show fewer than 35,000 clones, and the top ten clones hold about 5%. The sequencing sample was made of PBMCs. Receptors originate from a female donor in good health and CMV-seronegative.

The V gene is TRBV29-1, the J gene TRBJ2-1, with 10 bases identical to TRBD2. The CDR3 is made up of 15 amino acids. The V gene end was trimmed by 3 bases and the J gene end by 7 bases; junction bases not matched to a gene: 9. Per germline, CDR1 SQVTM and CDR2 ANQGSEA. The CDR3 is CSVDDWSGGGNEQFF. The CDR3 coding sequence is TGCAGCGTTGACGATTGGAGCGGGGGGGGAAATGAGCAGTTCTTC.

The rearrangement links TRBV18 to TRBJ2-1; D gene ambiguous. Per the germline V gene, CDR1 is KGHSH and CDR2 is LQKENI. V gave up 0 bases and J gave up 6 bases, with 18 bases separating them. The CDR3 is 17 amino acids. The CDR3 loop reads CASSPPNYSVGPNEQFF. CDR3 sequence (DNA): TGTGCCAGCTCACCACCGAATTACAGTGTGGGCCCCAATGAGCAGTTCTTC.

The chain carries TRBV20-1 and TRBJ1-6; D gene ambiguous. CDR1 is DFQATT, CDR2 SNEGSKA, per germline (reference sequence). Trimming removed 4 bases from V and 10 bases from J, with 8 bases in between. The CDR3 has 11 residues. CDR3 region: CSATKQSPLHF. In DNA, the CDR3 is TGCAGTGCTACGAAACAGTCACCCCTCCACTTT.

This sequence joins TRBV2 and TRBJ2-6; no clear D gene. The germline V gene has CDR1 SNHLY and CDR2 FYNNEI. The CDR3 length is 13 residues. The V end was cut by 11 bases, the J end by 1 base, with 9 bases between. CDR3 amino acids: CAGEGSGANVLTF. The CDR3 nucleotides are TGTGCCGGAGAAGGATCTGGGGCCAACGTCCTGACTTTC.

V and J are TRBV6-1 and TRBJ2-1; 15 bases are a match to TRBD2. The CDR3 length is 16 residues. Germline CDR1 reads MNHNS; CDR2 reads SASEGT. V was pared by 4 bases and J by 5 bases, with 3 bases of the junction left unmatched. CDR3 in amino acids: CASSGTSGGVNNEQFF. The CDR3 DNA is TGTGCCAGCAGTGGGACTAGCGGGGGGGTAAACAATGAGCAGTTCTTC.

The chain joins TRBV4-2 to TRBJ1-2; D gene ambiguous. This CDR3 is built from 16 residues. CDR1 is LGHNA and CDR2 is YNFKEQ in the germline V gene. Trimming took 4 bases from V and 4 from J, leaving 19 bases between them. The CDR3 nucleotides are TGTGCCAGCAGCCCCCGTGGGTCAGGATCCGTCTATGGCTACACCTTC. It is translated as CASSPRGSGSVYGYTF.